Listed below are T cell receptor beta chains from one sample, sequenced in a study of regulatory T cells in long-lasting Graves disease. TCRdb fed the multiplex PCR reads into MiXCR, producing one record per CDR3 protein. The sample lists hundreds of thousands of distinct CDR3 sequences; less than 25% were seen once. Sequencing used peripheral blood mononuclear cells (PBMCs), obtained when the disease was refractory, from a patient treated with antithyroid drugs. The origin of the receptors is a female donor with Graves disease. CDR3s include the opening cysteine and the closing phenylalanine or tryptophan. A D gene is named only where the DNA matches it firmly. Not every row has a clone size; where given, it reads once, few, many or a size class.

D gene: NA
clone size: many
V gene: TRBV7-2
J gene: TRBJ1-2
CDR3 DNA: TGTGCCAGCAGCTTATGGGGTGGCTACACCTTC
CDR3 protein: CASSLWGGYTF

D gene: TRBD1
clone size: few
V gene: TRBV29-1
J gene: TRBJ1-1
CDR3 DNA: TGCAGCGTTGACCCTCTAGAGGGACAGATAGACACTGAAGCTTTCTTT
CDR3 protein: CSVDPLEGQIDTEAFF

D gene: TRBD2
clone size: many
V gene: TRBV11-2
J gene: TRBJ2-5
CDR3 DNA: TGTGCCAGCAGCTTAACTGCGGGAGGGGGGGAGACCCAGTACTTC
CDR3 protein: CASSLTAGGGETQYF

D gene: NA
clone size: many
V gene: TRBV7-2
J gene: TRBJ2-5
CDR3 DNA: TGTGCCAGCAGCTTAGCGGGAGGGGGCGGCCAAGAGACCCAGTACTTC
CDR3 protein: CASSLAGGGGQETQYF

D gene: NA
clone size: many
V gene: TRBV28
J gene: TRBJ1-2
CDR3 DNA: TGTGCCAGCACCTTCCGGCTCAACTATGGCTACACCTTC
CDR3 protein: CASTFRLNYGYTF

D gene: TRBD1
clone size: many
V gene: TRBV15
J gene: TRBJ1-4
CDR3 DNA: TGTGCCACCAGCAGAGATCTAACAGGGGGCGAAAAACTGTTTTTT
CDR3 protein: CATSRDLTGGEKLFF

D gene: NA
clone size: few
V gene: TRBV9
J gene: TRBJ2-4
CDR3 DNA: TGTGCCAGCAGCGCACGACCAGGGGAGGTCGAAAACATTCAGTACTTC
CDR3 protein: CASSARPGEVENIQYF

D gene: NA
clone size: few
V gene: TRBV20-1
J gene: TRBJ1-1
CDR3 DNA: TGCAGTGCTAGTGCCGGGAATCCTGAAGCTTTCTTT
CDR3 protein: CSASAGNPEAFF

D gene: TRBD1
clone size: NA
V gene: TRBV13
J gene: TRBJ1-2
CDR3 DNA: TGTGCCAGCAGCTTAGCGTCAGGGGGCTATGGCTACACCTTC
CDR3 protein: CASSLASGGYGYTF

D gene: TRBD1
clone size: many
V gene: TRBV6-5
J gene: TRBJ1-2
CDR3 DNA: TGTGCCAGCAGTTACCAGACCGGGACAGGGGATGGCTACACCTTC
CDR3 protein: CASSYQTGTGDGYTF

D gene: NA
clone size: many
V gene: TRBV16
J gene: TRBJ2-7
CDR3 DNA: TGTGCCAGCAGCCGTGGGAGTTCCTACGAGCAGTACTTC
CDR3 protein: CASSRGSSYEQYF

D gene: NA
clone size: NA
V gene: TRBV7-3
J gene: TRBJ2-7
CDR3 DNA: TGTGCCAGCAGCTGTTCCCTCGTGAGGGTACTATACGAGCAGTACTTC
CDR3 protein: CASSCSLVRVLYEQYF

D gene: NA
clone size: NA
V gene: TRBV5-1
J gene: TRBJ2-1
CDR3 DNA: TGCGCCAGCAGCTTGGAGATAGCATGGAATGAGCAGTTCTTC
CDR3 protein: CASSLEIAWNEQFF

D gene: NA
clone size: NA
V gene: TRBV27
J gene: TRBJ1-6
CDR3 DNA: TGTGCCAGCAGCCACCCAAACGGGGGTTCACCCCTCCACTTT
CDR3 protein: CASSHPNGGSPLHF

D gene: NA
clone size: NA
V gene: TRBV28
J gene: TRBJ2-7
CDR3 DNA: TGTGCCAGCCAATCCGCCGGTGGGGGGTTTTACGAGCAGTACTTC
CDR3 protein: CASQSAGGGFYEQYF

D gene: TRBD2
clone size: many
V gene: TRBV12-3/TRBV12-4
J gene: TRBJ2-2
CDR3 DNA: TGTGCCAGCAGGGCCCCGGGACTAGCGGGAGGAAGGACCGGGGAGCTGTTTTTT
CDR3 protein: CASRAPGLAGGRTGELFF

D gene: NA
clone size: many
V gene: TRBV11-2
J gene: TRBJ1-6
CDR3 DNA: TGTGCCAGCAGCTTAGTTGAGGGGGAGGGATCACCCCTCCACTTT
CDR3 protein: CASSLVEGEGSPLHF

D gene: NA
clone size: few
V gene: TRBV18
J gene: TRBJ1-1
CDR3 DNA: TGTGCCAGCTCACCTGATCTCCCCGCAATCACTGAAGCTTTCTTT
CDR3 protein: CASSPDLPAITEAFF

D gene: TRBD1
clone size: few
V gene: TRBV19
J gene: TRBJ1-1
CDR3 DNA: TGTGCCAGTACCAACCTAGGGGGACAGGGGTACACTGAAGCTTTCTTT
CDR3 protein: CASTNLGGQGYTEAFF

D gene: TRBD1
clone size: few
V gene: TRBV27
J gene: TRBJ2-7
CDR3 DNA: TGTGCCAGCAGTGACGCCGGGACAGGGGCTTCCTACGAGCAGTACTTC
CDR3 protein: CASSDAGTGASYEQYF

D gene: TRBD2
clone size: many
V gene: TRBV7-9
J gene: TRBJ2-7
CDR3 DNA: TGTGCCAGCAGCTTGGGGGTTAGCGGGAGGGCCTACGAGCAGTACTTC
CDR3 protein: CASSLGVSGRAYEQYF

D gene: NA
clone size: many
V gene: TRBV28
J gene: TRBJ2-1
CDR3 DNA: TGTGCCACCGGACAGATGGTCAATGAGCAGTTCTTC
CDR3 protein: CATGQMVNEQFF

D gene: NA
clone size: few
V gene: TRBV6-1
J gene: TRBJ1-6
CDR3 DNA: TGTGCCAGCAGTGAAGCCGGGGTCTCCTATAATTCACCCCTCCACTTT
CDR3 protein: CASSEAGVSYNSPLHF

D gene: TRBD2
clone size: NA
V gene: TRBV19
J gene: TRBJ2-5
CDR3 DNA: TGTGCCAGTAGTACCGGGACGGGAGGGTCAGAGACCCAGTACTTC
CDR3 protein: CASSTGTGGSETQYF

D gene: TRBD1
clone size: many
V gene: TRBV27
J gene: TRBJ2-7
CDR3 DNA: TGTGCCAGCAGTTCATTGGACAGGTCCCTTTACGAGCAGTACTTC
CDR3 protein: CASSSLDRSLYEQYF

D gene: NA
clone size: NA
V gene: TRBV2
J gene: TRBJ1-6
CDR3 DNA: TGTGCCAGCAGTGATGATTTGAGGTCACCCCTCCACTTT
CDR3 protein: CASSDDLRSPLHF

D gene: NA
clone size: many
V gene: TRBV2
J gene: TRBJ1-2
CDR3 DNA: TGTGCCAGCAGCATCAACCTGACAGACGACTATGGCTACACCTTC
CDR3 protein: CASSINLTDDYGYTF

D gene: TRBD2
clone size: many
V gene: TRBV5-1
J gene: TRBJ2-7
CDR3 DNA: TGCGCCAGCTCGACTAGCACCTACGAGCAGTACTTC
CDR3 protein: CASSTSTYEQYF

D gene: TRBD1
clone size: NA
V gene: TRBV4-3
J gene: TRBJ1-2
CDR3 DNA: TGCGCCAGCAGCCAAGACGCAGGACAGGGTGGGGACTATGGCTACACCTTC
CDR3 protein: CASSQDAGQGGDYGYTF

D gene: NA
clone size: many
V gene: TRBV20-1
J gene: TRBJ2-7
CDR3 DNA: TGCAGTGCTAGAAGGAGTCCCTACGAGCAGTACTTC
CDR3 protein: CSARRSPYEQYF

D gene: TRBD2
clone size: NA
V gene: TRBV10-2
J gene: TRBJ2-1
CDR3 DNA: TGCGCCAGCGGACGAAATACCTTAGCGGGAGCCCCTGGTGAGCAGTTCTTC
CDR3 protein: CASGRNTLAGAPGEQFF

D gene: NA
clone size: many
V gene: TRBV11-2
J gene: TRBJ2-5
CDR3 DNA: TGTGCCAGCAGGCTATCGGGTCCTGAGACCCAGTACTTC
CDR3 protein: CASRLSGPETQYF

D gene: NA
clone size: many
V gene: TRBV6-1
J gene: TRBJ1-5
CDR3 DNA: TGTGCCAGCAGTGTGCAGGGGATCAATCAGCCCCAGCATTTT
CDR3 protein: CASSVQGINQPQHF

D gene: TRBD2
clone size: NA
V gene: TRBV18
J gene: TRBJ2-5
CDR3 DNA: TGTGCCAGCTCCCCCGCTAGCGGGCATGAGACCCAGTACTTC
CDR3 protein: CASSPASGHETQYF

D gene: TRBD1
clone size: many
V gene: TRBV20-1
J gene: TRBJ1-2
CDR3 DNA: TGCAGTGCTGCCGGGACAGACTATGGCTACACCTTC
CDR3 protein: CSAAGTDYGYTF

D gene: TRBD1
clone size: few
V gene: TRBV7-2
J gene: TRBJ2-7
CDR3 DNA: TGTGCCAGCAGCTTATATCTACTCGCACGGACAGGGCCTTACGAGCAGTACTTC
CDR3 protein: CASSLYLLARTGPYEQYF

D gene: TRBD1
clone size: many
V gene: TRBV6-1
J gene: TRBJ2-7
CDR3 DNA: TGTGCCAGCAGTAGAGGGACAGGCCGTGTCTACGAGCAGTACTTC
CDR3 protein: CASSRGTGRVYEQYF

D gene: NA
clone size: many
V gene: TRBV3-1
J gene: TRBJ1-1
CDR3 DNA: TGTGCCAGCAGCCAAGGGGGGTCTGAAGCTTTCTTT
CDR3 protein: CASSQGGSEAFF

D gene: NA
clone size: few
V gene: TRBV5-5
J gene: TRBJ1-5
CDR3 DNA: TGTGCCAGCAGCTTTGCCGGGGGTGTTCAGCCCCAGCATTTT
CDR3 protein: CASSFAGGVQPQHF

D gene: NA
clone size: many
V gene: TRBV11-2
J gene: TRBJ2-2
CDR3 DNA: TGTGCCAGCAGCTACGGCCGGGTCTTCGGCAACACCGGGGAGCTGTTTTTT
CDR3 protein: CASSYGRVFGNTGELFF

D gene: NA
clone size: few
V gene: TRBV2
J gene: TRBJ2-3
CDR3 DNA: TGTGCCAGCAGTGAGGGACTTAAAACGCAGTATTTT
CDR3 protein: CASSEGLKTQYF

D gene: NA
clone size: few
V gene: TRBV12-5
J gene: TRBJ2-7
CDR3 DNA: TGTGCTAGTGGTTTGCAGCCGGGGGACCGGACCTACGAGCAGTACTTC
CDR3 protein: CASGLQPGDRTYEQYF

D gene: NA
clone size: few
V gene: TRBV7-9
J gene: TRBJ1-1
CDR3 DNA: TGTGCCAGCAGCTTATATGGTCAGGAAGCTTTCTTT
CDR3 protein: CASSLYGQEAFF

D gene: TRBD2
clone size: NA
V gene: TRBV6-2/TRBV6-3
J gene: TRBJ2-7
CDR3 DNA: TGTGCCAGCAGCATCACCGGACTAGCGGCCACCTACGAGCAGTACTTC
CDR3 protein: CASSITGLAATYEQYF

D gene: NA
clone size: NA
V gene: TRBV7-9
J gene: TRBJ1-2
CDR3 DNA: TGTGCCAGCAGCTTCAGTGGCTCGCCGAGGGGCTACACCTTC
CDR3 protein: CASSFSGSPRGYTF

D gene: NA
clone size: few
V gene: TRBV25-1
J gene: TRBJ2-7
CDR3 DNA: TGTGCCAGCATTTACAACGGGTCAGAAGACCACGAGCAGTACTTC
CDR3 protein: CASIYNGSEDHEQYF

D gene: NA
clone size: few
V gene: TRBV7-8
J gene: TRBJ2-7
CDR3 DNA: TGTGCCAGCAGTCGGGACGTCAGCTCCTACGAGCAGTACTTC
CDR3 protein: CASSRDVSSYEQYF

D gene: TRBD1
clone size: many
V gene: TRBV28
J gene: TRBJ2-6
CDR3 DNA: TGTGCCAGTCCGGGACAGGCTCCAGCTGGGGCCAACGTCCTGACTTTC
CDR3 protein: CASPGQAPAGANVLTF

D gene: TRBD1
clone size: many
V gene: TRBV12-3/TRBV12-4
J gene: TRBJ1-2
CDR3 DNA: TGTGCCAGCAGTCAGGGGGCAGGCTACACCTTC
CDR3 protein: CASSQGAGYTF

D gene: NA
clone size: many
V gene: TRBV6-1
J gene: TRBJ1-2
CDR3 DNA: TGTGCCAGCAGTGAAGTGGGGATTGCTAACTATGGCTACACCTTC
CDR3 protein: CASSEVGIANYGYTF

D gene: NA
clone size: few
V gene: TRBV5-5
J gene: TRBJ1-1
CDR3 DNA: TGTGCCAGCAGCTTGGTCGGGGGCATGAACACTGAAGCTTTCTTT
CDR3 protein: CASSLVGGMNTEAFF

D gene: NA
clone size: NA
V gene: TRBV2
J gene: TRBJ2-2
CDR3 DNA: TGTGCCAGCAGGGCGGGATTAATTTCGGGGGAGCTGTTTTTT
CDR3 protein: CASRAGLISGELFF

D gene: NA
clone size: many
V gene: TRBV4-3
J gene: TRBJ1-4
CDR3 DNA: TGCGCCAGCAGCCAAGGTACAGAGAAACTGTTTTTT
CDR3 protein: CASSQGTEKLFF

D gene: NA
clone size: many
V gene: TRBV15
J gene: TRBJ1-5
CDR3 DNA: TGTGCCACCAGCAGAGAGGGCAGGGGATTGGGTCAGCCCCAGCATTTT
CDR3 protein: CATSREGRGLGQPQHF

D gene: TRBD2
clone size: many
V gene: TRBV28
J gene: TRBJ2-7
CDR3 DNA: TGTGCCAGCAAACCGGGACTAGCCTCCAACGAGCAGTACTTC
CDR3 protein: CASKPGLASNEQYF

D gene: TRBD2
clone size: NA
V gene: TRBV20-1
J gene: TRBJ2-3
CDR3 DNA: TGCAGTGCCATCAACGACCGGGACTACGACACAGATACGCAGTATTTT
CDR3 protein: CSAINDRDYDTDTQYF

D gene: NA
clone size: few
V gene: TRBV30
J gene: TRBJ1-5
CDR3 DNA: TGTGCCTGGAGCGGTGGGGGGGATCAGCCCCAGCATTTT
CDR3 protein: CAWSGGGDQPQHF

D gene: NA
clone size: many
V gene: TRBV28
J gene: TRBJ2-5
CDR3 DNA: TGTGCCAGCACCAGTGGTTGGAAATCCGACGGGGAGACCCAGTACTTC
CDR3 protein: CASTSGWKSDGETQYF

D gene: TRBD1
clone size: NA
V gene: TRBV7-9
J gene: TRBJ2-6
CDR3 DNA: TGTGCCAGCATCGAGCTTACAGGGGGCGCTGGGGCCGACGTCCTGACTTTC
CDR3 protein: CASIELTGGAGADVLTF